These 29 T cell receptor beta chains originate from one sample sequenced in a study of blood T cell repertoires in COVID-19 (dated by TCRdb to 2018 to 2021). Library generation was performed with the immunoSEQ multiplex PCR assay. TCRdb took over this immuneACCESS table, retaining in-frame rearrangements with V and J assigned. Such tables are incomplete; in checked studies, under half of the missing clones stem from an unresolved V gene, and the remainder is unexplained. In this sample the table shows more than 65,000 clones, 75% to 90% of which occur a single time. The ten largest clones add up to roughly 10% of the sample. Sample: peripheral blood. The receptor source for this set is a human donor in a cohort sampled during active COVID-19.

This clone was picked up one time. The V and J genes are TRBV19 and TRBJ2-3, with D hard to call. The V gene's germline CDR1 is LNHDA and CDR2 SQIVND (reference sequence). The CDR3 covers 14 residues. Trimming removed 7 bases from V and 0 bases from J, with 11 bases in between. This chain's CDR3 is CASNPARSTDTQYF. The DNA of the CDR3 is TGTGCCAGTAACCCGGCCAGGAGCACAGATACGCAGTATTTT.

This sequence joins TRBV11-2 and TRBJ2-3; TRBD1 matches at 7 bases. V lost 5 bases and J lost 6; bases outside the gene matches: 5. CDR1 SGHAT and CDR2 FQNNGV come from the germline V gene. The CDR3 runs to 13 residues. In nucleotides, the CDR3 is TGTGCCAGCAGCGTCCGGACAGGTGATACGCAGTATTTT. Its translation: CASSVRTGDTQYF.

The V and J genes are TRBV25-1 and TRBJ2-5; 7 positions agree with TRBD2. Germline assignment: CDR1 MGHDK and CDR2 SYGVNS. This CDR3 has 14 amino acids. V lost 4 bases and J lost 5; bases outside the gene matches: 7. CDR3 protein: CASSAPGGLETQYF. In nucleotides, the CDR3 is TGTGCCAGCAGTGCCCCGGGGGGTTTGGAGACCCAGTACTTC. The variable domain in full, completed from reference TRBV25-1 and TRBJ2-5, reads EADIYQTPRYLVIGTGKKITLECSQTMGHDKMYWYQQDPGMELHLIHYSYGVNSTEKGDLSSESTVSRIRTEHFPLTLESARPSHTSQYLCASSAPGGLETQYFGPGTRLLVL.

The genes are TRBV28 and TRBJ2-7; D possibly corresponds to TRBD1 (5 bases). The CDR3 contains 13 residues. Trimming pared 3 bases from V and 5 bases from J, leaving 11 bases between. Germline V gene sequence: CDR1 MDHEN, CDR2 SYDVKM. CDR3 DNA sequence: TGTGCCAGCAGTTTGTCTCAGGGCGACGAGCAGTACTTC. The encoded protein is CASSLSQGDEQYF.

The chain is built from TRBV19 and TRBJ2-6, with a weak D call TRBD2 (5 bases). The CDR3 sequence is 15 residues long. Trimming took 4 bases from V and 0 from J, leaving 7 bases between them. The germline gives CDR1 LNHDA, CDR2 SQIVND (reference sequence). CDR3 region: CASSKEDSGANVLTF. For the CDR3, the DNA is TGTGCCAGTAGTAAGGAGGACTCTGGGGCCAACGTCCTGACTTTC.

The chain combines TRBV3-1 (or the pseudogene TRBV3-2) with TRBJ1-2, with 11 bases that match TRBD1. The CDR3 length is 12 residues. Germline trimming cut 5 bases from V and 7 bases from J; bases unmatched to any gene: 0. Germline CDR1 reads LGHDT; CDR2 reads YNNKEL (reference sequence). CDR3 in DNA: TGTGCCAGCAGCGGGACAGGGGGTGGCTACACCTTC. This encodes CASSGTGGGYTF.

The V and J genes are TRBV5-5 and TRBJ2-3; 8 nucleotides agree with TRBD2. Germline CDR1 is SGHKS and CDR2 is YYEKEE (reference sequence). The CDR3 is 15 residues long. V shed 4 bases and J 0 bases; nucleotides not matched to a gene: 4. CDR3 residues: CASSPTSVSTDTQYF. The CDR3 DNA follows: TGTGCCAGCAGCCCGACTAGCGTGAGCACAGATACGCAGTATTTT.

The rearrangement uses TRBV5-6 and TRBJ2-4; TRBD1 agrees at 12 bases. The germline V gene has CDR1 SGHDT and CDR2 YYEEEE. This CDR3 has 16 residues. V lost 4 bases, J lost 8 bases, and 10 bases stayed unmatched. The CDR3 nucleotides read TGTGCCAGCAGCCGCCGCGGGACAGGGGGCCTGGACATTCAGTACTTC. Protein sequence: CASSRRGTGGLDIQYF.

This clone has a handful of counts. This chain connects TRBV6-4 to TRBJ2-7; D perhaps matches TRBD1 (6 bases). CDR1 and CDR2 from the germline V gene are MRHNA and SNTAGT. The V gene lost 4 bases and the J gene lost 7 bases, with 14 bases spanning the gap. This CDR3 spans 13 amino acids. As DNA, the CDR3 is TGTGCCAGCAGTGGGGACATTTGGAAGGAGCAGTACTTC. It is translated as CASSGDIWKEQYF.

About this clone itself: The sample carries other DNA sequences with the same CDR3. This sequence joins TRBV5-1 and TRBJ2-5, with D possibly TRBD2 on 5 matching bases. The CDR3 spans 14 residues. V lost 0 bases, J lost 5 bases, and 11 bases lay in between. The germline CDR1 and CDR2 sequences are SGHRS and YFSETQ. CDR3: CASSLGRGTETQYF. CDR3 bases: TGCGCCAGCAGCTTGGGTCGGGGAACGGAGACCCAGTACTTC.

This chain uses TRBV2 with TRBJ1-2; 12 positions agree with TRBD1. Per germline, CDR1 SNHLY and CDR2 FYNNEI. Losses at the gene ends were 3 bases for V and 8 bases for J; bases not matched to a gene: 10. The CDR3 totals 16 residues. The CDR3 region is CASSESPGQGARGYTF. The CDR3 nucleotides are TGTGCCAGCAGTGAGAGCCCGGGACAGGGGGCCAGAGGCTACACCTTC.

The chain couples TRBV30 to TRBJ1-6; perhaps TRBD1 as D (5 bases). V was trimmed by 2 bases and J by 13 bases, leaving 12 bases between them. Germline CDR1 GTSNPN, CDR2 SVGIG (reference sequence). This CDR3 comprises 12 residues. CDR3 coding DNA: TGTGCCTGGAGTCAGGGTGGTACTCCCCTCCACTTT. Amino acid sequence: CAWSQGGTPLHF.

This chain joins TRBV5-1 and TRBJ2-2; TRBD2 aligns across 9 bases. Germline V gene lookup returns CDR1 SGHRS and CDR2 YFSETQ. Trimming took 4 bases from V and 4 from J; bases not matched to a gene: 17. This CDR3 is built from 19 residues. This CDR3 reads CASSPSAASGVYRTGELFF. Written as DNA, the CDR3 is TGCGCCAGCAGCCCTTCGGCGGCTAGCGGGGTTTATCGCACCGGGGAGCTGTTTTTT.

The V call is TRBV24-1, the J call TRBJ1-4; TRBD1 matches 11 bases. CDR1 and CDR2 (germline): KGHDR, SFDVKD. The CDR3 consists of 17 residues. Trimming removed 6 bases from V and 8 bases from J; junction bases left unmatched: 13. The CDR3 DNA reads as TGTGCCACCAGTCCACCCCTCGGAGGGACAGGGGGAGAAAAACTGTTTTTT. It encodes CATSPPLGGTGGEKLFF.

This rearrangement joins TRBV9 to TRBJ2-2; 10 bases line up with TRBD2. V dropped 2 bases and J dropped 1; count of bases not matched to a gene: 11. Germline V gene sequence: CDR1 SGDLS, CDR2 YYNGEE. This CDR3 comprises 19 residues. The CDR3 protein is CASSVALASGGRNTGELFF. CDR3 DNA sequence: TGTGCCAGCAGCGTCGCTTTGGCTAGCGGGGGAAGGAACACCGGGGAGCTGTTTTTT.

The J gene is TRBJ1-5, the V gene TRBV2; 7 positions agree with TRBD1. The CDR3 contains 13 residues. The J segment lost 4 bases and the V segment lost 6 bases, leaving 3 bases of the junction unmatched. Germline CDR1 SNHLY, CDR2 FYNNEI. The CDR3 DNA sequence: TGTGCCAGCAGGGACAGGACGAATCAGCCCCAGCATTTT. This encodes CASRDRTNQPQHF.

The V call is TRBV3-1 (or the pseudogene TRBV3-2), the J call TRBJ2-7; TRBD1 might be the D (5 bases). Per germline, CDR1 LGHDT and CDR2 YNNKEL (reference sequence). The CDR3 extends over 12 amino acids. The germline V and J ends were trimmed by 2 bases and 11 bases, with 13 bases remaining between them. CDR3 amino acids: CASSQLDSLKYF. The CDR3 DNA sequence: TGTGCCAGCAGCCAACTAGACAGTCTTAAGTACTTC.

The chain couples TRBV9 to TRBJ2-1, with TRBD2 identical over 7 bases. The CDR3 runs to 13 residues. The V gene's germline CDR1 is SGDLS and CDR2 YYNGEE. After removal of 4 bases from V and 8 bases from J, the junction contained 6 bases not matched to a gene. CDR3 nucleotide sequence: TGTGCCAGCAGCTCGAAGACTAGCTATGAGCAGTTCTTC. Protein: CASSSKTSYEQFF.

This clone was seen a few times. The chain carries TRBV19 and TRBJ1-5, with 8 bases fitting TRBD1. The CDR3 runs 14 residues. V trimming: 5 bases; J trimming: 6 bases; junction bases outside the gene matches: 6. The V gene's germline CDR1 is LNHDA and CDR2 SQIVND (reference sequence). The DNA of the CDR3 is TGTGCCAGTAGTGGATTACAGGGGGTTCAGCCCCAGCATTTT. This sequence encodes CASSGLQGVQPQHF. The entire variable domain, with the rest obtained from reference TRBV19 and TRBJ1-5, is as follows: DGGITQSPKYLFRKEGQNVTLSCEQNLNHDAMYWYRQDPGQGLRLIYYSQIVNDFQKGDIAEGYSVSREKKESFPLTVTSAQKNPTAFYLCASSGLQGVQPQHFGDGTRLSIL.

The DNA of the CDR3 is TGTGCCAGCAGTGAGGGAGGACAGGGAACCTACGAGCAGTACTTC. It translates to CASSEGGQGTYEQYF. J is TRBJ2-7 and V is TRBV6-1; 8 bases fit TRBD1. The V segment lost 3 bases and the J segment 2 bases; nucleotides outside the gene matches: 6. CDR1 is MNHNS, CDR2 SASEGT, per germline. The CDR3 covers 15 residues.

About this clone itself: One junction end disagrees with the germline gene, perhaps due to a read error. The CDR3: CASSRGQGALNEQFF. The CDR3, as DNA: TGTGCTAGCAGCCGCGGACAGGGGGCTCTCAATGAGCAGTTCTTC. This rearrangement joins TRBV7-7 to TRBJ2-1; 11 bases are shared with TRBD1. The CDR3 sequence is 15 residues long. In germline, CDR1 is SSHAT, CDR2 FNYEAQ (reference sequence).

The genes are TRBV9 and TRBJ1-2, with D possibly being TRBD1 (5 bases). V was pared by 0 bases and J by 8 bases, with 8 bases between. Germline loops: CDR1 SGDLS, CDR2 YYNGEE. This CDR3 has 12 residues. The chain's CDR3 is CASSVGGDGYTF. CDR3 coding DNA: TGTGCCAGCAGCGTAGGGGGGGACGGCTACACCTTC.

This chain joins TRBV2 and TRBJ1-6, with D hard to call. The CDR3 spans 14 residues. The germline V gene encodes CDR1 SNHLY and CDR2 FYNNEI. The V end lost 5 bases, the J end lost 6 bases, and 11 bases lay between the germline ends. CDR3 region: CASSTATINSPLHF. The CDR3, as DNA: TGTGCCAGCAGTACAGCTACGATTAATTCACCCCTCCACTTT.

This clone was recorded only once. The chain links TRBV7-9 to TRBJ1-6; 7 bases map to TRBD1. The CDR3 length is 15 residues. Germline values: CDR1 SEHNR, CDR2 FQNEAQ (reference sequence). V lost 1 base to trimming and J lost 7 bases; unmatched junction nucleotides: 4. The CDR3 coding sequence is TGTGCCAGCAGCTTAGGAGGGGGCGGGAATTCACCCCTCCACTTT. Translated, it gives CASSLGGGGNSPLHF.

The chain is built from TRBV10-1 and TRBJ1-3; no clear D gene. Germline assignment: CDR1 WNHNN and CDR2 SYGVQD (reference sequence). The CDR3 extends over 11 amino acids. Between the trimmed V and J ends, which lost 8 bases and 8 bases, there was a span of 10 bases. CDR3 in amino acids: CASLLPDTIYF. The CDR3 DNA is TGCGCCAGCCTACTTCCGGACACCATATATTTT.

The chain has TRBV9 and TRBJ1-6; D call uncertain. Germline V gene sequence: CDR1 SGDLS, CDR2 YYNGEE. There are 13 residues in the CDR3. V lost 0 bases to trimming and J lost 7 bases, with 5 bases between them. The chain's CDR3 is CASSVGANSPLHF. The CDR3 DNA is TGTGCCAGCAGCGTAGGAGCGAATTCACCCCTCCACTTT.

The chain's CDR3 is CASSARGTGSYEQYF. The CDR3 DNA reads TGTGCCAGCAGCGCAAGAGGGACAGGGTCCTACGAGCAGTACTTC. V usage is TRBV9 and J usage is TRBJ2-7; 9 nucleotides line up with TRBD1. Germline V gene data show CDR1 as SGDLS and CDR2 as YYNGEE. The ends lost 3 bases at V and 1 base at J; junction bases unmatched: 5. The CDR3 loop spans 15 amino acids.

The CDR3 DNA follows: TGTGCCAGCAGCCCTGTGGGGCTGGCCTATGGCTACACCTTC. It specifies CASSPVGLAYGYTF. The chain joins TRBV7-8 to TRBJ1-2; weak D call: TRBD1 (5 bases). The CDR3 sequence is 14 residues long. Germline V CDR1 and CDR2: SGHVS, FQNEAQ. Trimming removed 5 bases from V and 4 bases from J, with 14 bases in between.

The genes are TRBV7-8 and TRBJ2-5, with 7 bases identical to TRBD1. V was clipped by 2 bases and J by 2 bases; unmatched bases: 11. Germline assignment: CDR1 SGHVS and CDR2 FQNEAQ. The CDR3 loop spans 17 amino acids. The CDR3 nucleotides are TGTGCCAGCAGCTTATTCAGTCGGGACAGACTACAAGAGACCCAGTACTTC. Amino acid sequence: CASSLFSRDRLQETQYF.